This TCR beta chain is from a study of T cells after yellow fever vaccination (dated by TCRdb to the late 2010s). Notes on the research overall: The SMART-Seq v4 Ultra Low Input RNA kit was used to prepare libraries from fractions with low cell numbers. Blood samples were taken at several timepoints before and after primary and secondary immunization, and bulk PBMC replicates and cell subsets were isolated. Two healthy male donors, one aged 18 to 30 and one aged 30 to 40 years, made up the cohort. To track T-cell clones before and after primary and booster YFV17D yellow fever vaccination, bulk TCR alpha and beta repertoires were sequenced longitudinally. On the study overall, not on this receptor specifically: A small fraction of clonotypes showed up in both the CD4 and CD8 compartments, probably as a result of convergent recombination. Most clones expanded after primary vaccination were re-detected after the booster (around 96% of CD4 and around 88% of CD8), suggesting broad memory maintenance. Because the study included only a couple of donors, the extent to which the findings can be generalized is limited. Compared with the primary T-cell response, the secondary T-cell response was weaker but faster, peaking on day 5 rather than day 15. Because abundant contaminating clonotypes from the bulk population could be contained in FACS-sorted repertoires, computational filtering was required.

TCR cDNA was made using 5'RACE template switching, a step that added a universal primer site and unique molecular identifiers. Priming for cDNA synthesis came from both the TCR alpha and TCR beta constant segments. Libraries were amplified in two PCR steps, with sample barcodes and sequencing adapters added in the second step. Sequencing of libraries was done on Illumina HiSeq 2500 (2x100 bp) or NovaSeq (2x150 bp). The original pipeline was this. MIGEC was used to demultiplex reads and collapse the reads into UMI consensus sequences, and MiXCR was used for V(D)J alignment. Vaccine-responding clonotypes were identified with edgeR using replicate PBMC samples, with FDR below 0.01 and a log2 fold change above 5 up to day 15 being required. CD4 or CD8 identity was assigned to each bulk clonotype according to whether the clonotype was present at higher abundance in the sequenced CD4 repertoire or the sequenced CD8 repertoire. TCRdb trimmed public reads at Q25 via fastp, called clones via MiXCR and kept in-frame beta chains. Rows with one shared CDR3 protein collapse into an entry with the most common genes and DNA. The V and J calls were determined by TCRdb, not by the authors. This sample lists nearly 550,000 distinct CDR3 sequences; over 15% were detected once. Around an eighth of the sample rests with the top ten.

The intended sense of this specimen's treatment or condition label: live attenuated yellow fever vaccine strain. At each blood-draw timepoint, two biological replicates of bulk PBMCs were collected. A standard Ficoll-Paque protocol was used to isolate PBMCs from peripheral blood. TriZol was used to extract RNA from bulk PBMCs, CD4 and CD8 fractions, and dextramer-positive and dextramer-negative fractions. The table lists this clonotype with a few counts. Its specific antigen is unknown. Nothing much larger sits one base from this clone, and base qualities are not available. From its cysteine to its phenylalanine, the CDR3 spans 13 amino acids. Here the CDR3 DNA is all that survives: 39 bases in frame from base 1. CDR1 and CDR2 are read off the germline V gene (reference sequence) as LGHDT and YNNKEL. At the junction V is shortened by 3 bases and J by 4 bases, with 9 bases in between.

In this chain, TRBV3-1 is recombined with TRBJ1-2; matching of 5 bases hints at TRBD1 as the D gene. The TCR comes from a man under 40 who received the YFV17D yellow fever vaccine. The sequenced sample was PBMCs, obtained 15 days after the yellow fever booster vaccination. CDR3 reads: CASSQGDGYGYTF. The bases are TGTGCCAGCAGCCAGGGGGACGGCTATGGCTACACCTTC.